This TCR beta chain is drawn from a study of Ad26.COV2.S vaccination and SARS-CoV-2 variants. Study as a whole: It was the COV1001 Ad26.COV2.S trial arm that included the donor. Study conclusions and caveats: Breadth of non-spike TCRs did not differ between vaccinees and placebo recipients. Post-vaccination spike-specific CD8+ and CD4+ T cell responses reportedly had substantial breadth.

Treatment given: 15 to 20 received Ad26.COV2.S at low or high dose, single or two shots; 5 received placebo; per-sample allocation not given. Sample collection was performed on day 63 after the first vaccine or placebo injection. With 5 bases clipped from V and 4 bases from J, the junction kept 12 bases outside the gene matches. The CDR3 contains 17 residues. CDR1 and CDR2 from the germline V gene are LNHNV and YYDKDF (reference sequence). On this clone itself: The antigen is unknown.

TCRdb keeps only in-frame clones here, not all; method: immunoSEQ multiplex PCR. Among about 410,000 clones listed, about 90% were seen once. This sequence joins TRBV15 and TRBJ2-7; 12 bases map to TRBD2. The sequencing here drew on peripheral blood, taken in a trial of Ad26.COV2.S vaccine versus placebo. The receptor comes from a person aged 18-65 years who received the Ad26.COV2.S COVID-19 vaccine or a placebo. This CDR3 is CATSRPPSGGVLYEQYF. The CDR3 DNA is TGTGCCACCAGCCGACCGCCTAGCGGGGGGGTTCTTTACGAGCAGTACTTC.